This paragraph reports one T cell receptor beta chain. Germline CDR1 reads SGHDT; CDR2 reads YYEEEE. The length of the CDR3 is 12 residues. V was trimmed by 2 bases and J by 5 bases, leaving 6 bases between them. This entry comes from a study of T cell changes during pregnancy in multiple sclerosis. Assay used: immunoSEQ multiplex PCR; TCRdb lists only in-frame clones, some missing. The sample records about 40,000 clones, about nine tenths being singletons. The specimen was CD4+ T cells from peripheral blood mononuclear cells, collected in the third trimester of pregnancy. The chain has TRBV5-6 and TRBJ2-3, with no clear D. The origin of this receptor is a female donor with multiple sclerosis, enrolled in a pregnancy study. The CDR3 region has the DNA TGTGCCAGCAGCTTCAGGCGAGATACGCAGTATTTT. Residues: CASSFRRDTQYF.